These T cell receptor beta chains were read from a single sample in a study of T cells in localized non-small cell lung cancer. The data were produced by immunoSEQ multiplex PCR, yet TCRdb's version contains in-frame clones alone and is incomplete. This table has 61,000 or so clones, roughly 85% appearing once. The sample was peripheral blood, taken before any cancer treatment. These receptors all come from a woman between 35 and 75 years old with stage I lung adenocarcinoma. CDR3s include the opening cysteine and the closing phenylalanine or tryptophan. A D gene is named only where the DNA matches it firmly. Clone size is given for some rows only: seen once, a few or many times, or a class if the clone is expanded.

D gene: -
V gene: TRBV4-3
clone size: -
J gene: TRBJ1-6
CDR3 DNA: TGCGCCAGCAGCCAAGATGACAGTCTGGGTTCACCCCTCCACTTT
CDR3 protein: CASSQDDSLGSPLHF

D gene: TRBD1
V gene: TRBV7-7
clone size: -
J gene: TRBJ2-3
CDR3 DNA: TGTGCTAGCAGCTCAACAGGGGTCACAGATACGCAGTATTTT
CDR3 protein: CASSSTGVTDTQYF

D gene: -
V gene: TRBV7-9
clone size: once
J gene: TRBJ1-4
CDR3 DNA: TGTGCCAGCAGCCGGACAAATGAAAAACTGTTTTTT
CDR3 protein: CASSRTNEKLFF

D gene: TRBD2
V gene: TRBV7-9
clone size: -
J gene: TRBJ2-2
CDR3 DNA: TGTGCCAGCCAGCGGGGGATTAACACCGGGGAGCTGTTTTTT
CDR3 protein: CASQRGINTGELFF

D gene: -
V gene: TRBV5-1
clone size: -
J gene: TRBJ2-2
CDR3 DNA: TGCGCCAGCAGCTTAAAGGAGATCGGGGAGCTGTTTTTT
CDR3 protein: CASSLKEIGELFF

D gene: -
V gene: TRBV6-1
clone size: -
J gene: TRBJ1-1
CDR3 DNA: TGTGCCAGCAGTGAATATGGGGTGATGAACACTGAAGCTTTCTTT
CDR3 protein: CASSEYGVMNTEAFF

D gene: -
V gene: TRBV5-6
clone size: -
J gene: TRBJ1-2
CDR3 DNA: TGTGCCAGCAGCTTCTCAGGAGGTCTGAGTCGTGGCTACACCTTC
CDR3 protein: CASSFSGGLSRGYTF

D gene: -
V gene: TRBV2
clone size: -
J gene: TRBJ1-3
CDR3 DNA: TGTGCCAGCAGTGGGGGGGGTTCTGGAAACACCATATATTTT
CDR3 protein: CASSGGGSGNTIYF

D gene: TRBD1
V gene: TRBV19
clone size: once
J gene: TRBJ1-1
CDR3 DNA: TGTGCCACCAAGACAGGGAGTGATACTGAAGCTTTCTTT
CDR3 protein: CATKTGSDTEAFF

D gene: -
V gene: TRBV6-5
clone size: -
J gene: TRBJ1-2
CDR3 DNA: TGTGCCAGCGGCCGGGAACTCGGCTACACCTTC
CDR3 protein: CASGRELGYTF

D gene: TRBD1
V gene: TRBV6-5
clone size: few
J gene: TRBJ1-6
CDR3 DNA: TGTGCCAGCACTGGCCAAGGGACAGGGCGGTCACCCCTCCACTTT
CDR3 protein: CASTGQGTGRSPLHF

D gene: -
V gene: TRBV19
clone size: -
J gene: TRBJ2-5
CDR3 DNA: TGTGCCAGTAGTAGGGTCGGATCTCAAGAGACCCAGTACTTC
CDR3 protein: CASSRVGSQETQYF

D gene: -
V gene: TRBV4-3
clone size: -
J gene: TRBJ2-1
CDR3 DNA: TGCGCCAGCAGCCAGGAGGGGTATGAGCAGTTCTTC
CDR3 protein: CASSQEGYEQFF

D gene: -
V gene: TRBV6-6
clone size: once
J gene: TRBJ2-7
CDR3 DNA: TGTGCCAGCAGCCCGGACAAATCCTACGAGCAGTACTTC
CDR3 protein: CASSPDKSYEQYF

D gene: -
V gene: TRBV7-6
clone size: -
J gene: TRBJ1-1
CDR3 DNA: TGTGCCAGCAGCTTAGGGACGGACACTGAAGCTTTCTTT
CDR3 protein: CASSLGTDTEAFF

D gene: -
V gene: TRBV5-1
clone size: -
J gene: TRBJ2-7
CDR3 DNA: TGCGCCAGCAGCTTGCAGGACGAGAAAGCCGAGCAGTACTTC
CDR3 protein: CASSLQDEKAEQYF

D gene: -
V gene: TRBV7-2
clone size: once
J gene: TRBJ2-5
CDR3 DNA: TGTGCCAGCAGCTTACAGGCACCGCGAGAAACTCTCCAAGAGACCCAGTACTTC
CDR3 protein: CASSLQAPRETLQETQYF

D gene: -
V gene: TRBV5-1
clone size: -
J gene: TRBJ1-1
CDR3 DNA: TGCGCCAGCAGTGTTGCAGGGGTTTCCACTGAAGCTTTCTTT
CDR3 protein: CASSVAGVSTEAFF

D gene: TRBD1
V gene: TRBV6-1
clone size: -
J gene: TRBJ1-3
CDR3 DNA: TGTGCCAGCAGGGGCCGGGACAGCTCTGGAAACACCATATATTTT
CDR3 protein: CASRGRDSSGNTIYF

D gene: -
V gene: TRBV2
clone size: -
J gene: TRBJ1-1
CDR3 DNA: TGTGCCAGCAGTGAAAGGCCCTGGGGGGGAACTGAAGCTTTCTTT
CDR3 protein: CASSERPWGGTEAFF

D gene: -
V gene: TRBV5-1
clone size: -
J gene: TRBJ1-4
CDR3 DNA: TGCGCCAGCAGCTGGCAGGGCCAGGCAGGTGAAAAACTGTTTTTT
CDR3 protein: CASSWQGQAGEKLFF

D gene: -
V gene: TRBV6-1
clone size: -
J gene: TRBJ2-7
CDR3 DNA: TGTGCCAGCAGTGAAGCGCTATCCGGGCGGATAAACTACGAGCAGTACTTC
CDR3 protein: CASSEALSGRINYEQYF

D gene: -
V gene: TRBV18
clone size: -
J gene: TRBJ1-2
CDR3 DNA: TGTGCCAGCTCACTGGCAGGGACTCCTGGTATCTATGGCTACACCTTC
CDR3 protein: CASSLAGTPGIYGYTF

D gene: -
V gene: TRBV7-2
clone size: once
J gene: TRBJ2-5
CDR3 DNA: TGTGCCAGCAGCTACCTCCTGGAGACCCAGTACTTC
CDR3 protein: CASSYLLETQYF

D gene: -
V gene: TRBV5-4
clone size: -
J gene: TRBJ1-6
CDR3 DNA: TGTGCCAGCAGCTTTAAACGGGCTAATTCACCCCTCCACTTT
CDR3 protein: CASSFKRANSPLHF

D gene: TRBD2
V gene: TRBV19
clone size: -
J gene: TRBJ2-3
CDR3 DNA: TGTGCCAGTAGTACTAGCGGGAGCACAGATACGCAGTATTTT
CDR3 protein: CASSTSGSTDTQYF

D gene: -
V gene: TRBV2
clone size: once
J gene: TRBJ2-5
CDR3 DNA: TGTGCCAGCAGTGATGGCCCCCAATTGGTGACCCAGTACTTC
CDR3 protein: CASSDGPQLVTQYF

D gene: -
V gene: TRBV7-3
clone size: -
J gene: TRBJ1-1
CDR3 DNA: TGTGCCAGCAGCCTTCTAGGACAGAGCCTGAACACTGAAGCTTTCTTT
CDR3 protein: CASSLLGQSLNTEAFF

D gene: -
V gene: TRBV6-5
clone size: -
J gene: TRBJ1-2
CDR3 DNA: TGTGCCAGCAGCCAGTTGGTGGCAGGGGACTATGGCTACACCTTC
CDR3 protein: CASSQLVAGDYGYTF

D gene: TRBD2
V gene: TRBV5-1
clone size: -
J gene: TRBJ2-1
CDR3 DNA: TGCGCCAGTAGAAGTCTAGCGGGGGTTGATGAGCAGTTCTTC
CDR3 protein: CASRSLAGVDEQFF

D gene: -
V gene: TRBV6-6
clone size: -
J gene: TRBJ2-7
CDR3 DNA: TGTGCCAGCAGTTACCCCTCGGGCGAGCAGTACTTC
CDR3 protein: CASSYPSGEQYF

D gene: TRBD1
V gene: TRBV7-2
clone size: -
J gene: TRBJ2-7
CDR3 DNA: TGTGCCAGCAGCTTGTCGGGACAGTTCTACGAGCAGTACTTC
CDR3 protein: CASSLSGQFYEQYF

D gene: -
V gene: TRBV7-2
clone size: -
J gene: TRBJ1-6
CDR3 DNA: TGTGCCAGCAGCTTAGGGGGAGGGCTTGATTCACCCCTCCACTTT
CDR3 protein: CASSLGGGLDSPLHF

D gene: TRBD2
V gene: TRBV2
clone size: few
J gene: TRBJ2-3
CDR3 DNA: TGTGCCAGCAGTGAAAGGAGAACTAGCGCCACAGATACGCAGTATTTT
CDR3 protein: CASSERRTSATDTQYF

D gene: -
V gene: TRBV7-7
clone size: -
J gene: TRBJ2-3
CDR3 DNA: TGTGCCAGCAGCTTTACCGCCACAGATACGCAGTATTTT
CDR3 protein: CASSFTATDTQYF

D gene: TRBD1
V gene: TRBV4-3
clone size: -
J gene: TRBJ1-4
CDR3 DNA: TGCGCCAGCAGCCAAGGAAACGGACAGGGAAACGAAAAACTGTTTTTT
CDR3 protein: CASSQGNGQGNEKLFF

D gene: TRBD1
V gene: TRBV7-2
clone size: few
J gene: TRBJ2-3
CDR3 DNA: TGTGCCAGCAGCTGGACAGGGGCCACAGATACGCAGTATTTT
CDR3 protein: CASSWTGATDTQYF

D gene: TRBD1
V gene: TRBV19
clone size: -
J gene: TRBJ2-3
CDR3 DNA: TGTGCCAGTGGGGGACAGGGGTTGGATACGCAGTATTTT
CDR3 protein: CASGGQGLDTQYF

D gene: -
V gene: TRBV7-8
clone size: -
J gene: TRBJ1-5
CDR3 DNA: TGTGCCAGCAGCAGGCTTAGCAATCAGCCCCAGCATTTT
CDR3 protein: CASSRLSNQPQHF

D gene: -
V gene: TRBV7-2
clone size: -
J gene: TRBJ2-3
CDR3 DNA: TGTGCCAGCAGATCTAGGGGATCTAGCACAGATACGCAGTATTTT
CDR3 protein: CASRSRGSSTDTQYF

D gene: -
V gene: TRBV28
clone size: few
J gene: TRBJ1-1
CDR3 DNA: TGTGCCAGCAGCGAAAATAAGTGGACTGAAGCTTTCTTT
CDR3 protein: CASSENKWTEAFF